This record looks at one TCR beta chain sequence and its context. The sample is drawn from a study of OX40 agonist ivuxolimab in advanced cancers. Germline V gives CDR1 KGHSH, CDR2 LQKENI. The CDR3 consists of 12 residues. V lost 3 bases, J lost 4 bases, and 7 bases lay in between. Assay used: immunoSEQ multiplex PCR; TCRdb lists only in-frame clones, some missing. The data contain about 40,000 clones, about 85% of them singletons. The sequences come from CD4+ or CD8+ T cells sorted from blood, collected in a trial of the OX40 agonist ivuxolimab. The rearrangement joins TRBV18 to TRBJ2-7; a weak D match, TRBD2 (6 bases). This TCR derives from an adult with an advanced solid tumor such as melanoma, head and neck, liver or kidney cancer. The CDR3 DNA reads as TGTGCCAGCTCACCGGAGGGTTACGAGCAGTACTTC. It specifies CASSPEGYEQYF. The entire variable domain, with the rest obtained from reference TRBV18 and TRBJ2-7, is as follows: NAGVMQNPRHLVRRRGQEARLRCSPMKGHSHVYWYRQLPEEGLKFMVYLQKENIIDESGMPKERFSAEFPKEGPSILRIQQVVRGDSAAYFCASSPEGYEQYFGPGTRLTVT.